This T cell receptor beta chain comes out of a study of blood T cells in healthy people across ages. The V end was cut by 2 bases, the J end by 10 bases, with 22 bases between. This CDR3 has 15 residues. Germline V gene data show CDR1 as SQVTM and CDR2 as ANQGSEA. This clonotype has just a few counts. Its target is not known. A J-beta primer mix and a sample-barcoded 5' primer were used in a second PCR of about 6 to 12 cycles. Unique molecular identifiers of 12 random nucleotides labeled each cDNA. A single record per CDR3 protein comes from TCRdb applying MiXCR to the 5' RACE reads. This sample has about 680,000 distinct CDR3 sequences, with more than 40% found just once. Study findings and constraints: Both higher diversity and more naive CD4+ cells marked long-lived donors when set against aged donors.

This chain connects TRBV29-1 to TRBJ2-3; D is tentatively TRBD1 or TRBD2 (6 bases each). The material sequenced was blood. This sequence originates from a woman aged 55-69 years in good health. The CDR3 nucleotides read TGCAGCGTTGAACGGGGGCTAAGTTCCAACTCCGCGCAGTATTTT. This codes for CSVERGLSSNSAQYF.